This TCR beta chain was recovered during a study of control samples from healthy donors and cancer patients. Method: immunoSEQ multiplex PCR; TCRdb's copy keeps in-frame clones and lacks some. In the table there are roughly 41,000 clones, roughly 94% of which are singletons. The sequenced material came from blood. This clonotype originated in a man in his 60s in good health.

CDR3 in DNA: TGTGCCAGTAGTCCCAATCCCTCTTCGTGGGGGGGGGTCAATGAGCAGTTCTTC. As protein: CASSPNPSSWGGVNEQFF. The chain joins TRBV19 to TRBJ2-1, with TRBD2 matching 7 bases. The junction had 19 bases not matched to a gene; V was cut back by 5 bases and J by 6 bases. The CDR3 has 18 amino acids. Germline loops: CDR1 LNHDA, CDR2 SQIVND (reference sequence). Together with reference TRBV19 and TRBJ2-1, the CDR3 gives the full variable domain: DGGITQSPKYLFRKEGQNVTLSCEQNLNHDAMYWYRQDPGQGLRLIYYSQIVNDFQKGDIAEGYSVSREKKESFPLTVTSAQKNPTAFYLCASSPNPSSWGGVNEQFFGPGTRLTVL.